This T cell receptor beta chain was obtained from a study of shared clonotypes between healthy human individuals. Study-level background: A donor's plate count was three for CD4 naive and three for CD4 memory; CD8 naive had two and CD8 memory one.

Regarding this clone: Its cognate antigen is unknown.

Study results and caveats: The sole specimen, blood, was sampled, and tissue repertoires likely differ. Among several donors, roughly 5.5% of naive CD4 clonotypes were found in common. A generally larger estimated richness was seen in naive subsets than in memory subsets.

V shed 5 bases, J shed 1 base, and the junction held 4 bases outside the gene matches. CDR3 length equals 15 residues. The germline CDR1 and CDR2 sequences are KGHSH and LQKENI. Repertoires were generated with immunoSEQ multiplex PCR, while TCRdb's copy carries only in-frame clones and drops some. The sample has roughly 2,000,000 clones, 93% seen once. CD45RO-negative, CCR7-positively selected cells formed the naive CD8 fraction, excluding terminally differentiated effector memory CD45RA+ cells. The TCR was taken from a man between 18 and 29 years old in good health. Some clones in this sample may be carry-over from other donors' samples. The J gene is TRBJ2-1, the V gene TRBV18; the match to TRBD2 covers 8 bases. Sequences were obtained from naive CD8+ T cells from PBMCs. As DNA, the CDR3 is TGTGCCAGCTCAACAGTAGCGGGATCCTACAATGAGCAGTTCTTC. This translates into CASSTVAGSYNEQFF.